The following is a T cell receptor (beta chain) sequence with its context. The data were obtained in a study of blood T cell repertoires in COVID-19. Across the study: Acute-phase and convalescent COVID-19 samples originated in the United States, Italy and Spain. T cells, B-cell-depleted T cells, or PBMCs provided the cDNA or gDNA that served as material.

Original processing methods: Amplification from reference gene primers served as the basis for estimated nucleated cell counts. Here immunoSEQ multiplex PCR was the method, and the copy in TCRdb shows in-frame clones only, minus some. That table furnishes V, J and clone size, whereas the DNA furnished D and trimming. The sample shows a few hundred thousand clones, around 87% of them seen only once. The sequence was collected from a man aged 18-30 years with active or convalescent COVID-19. Sequencing was carried out using peripheral blood.

CDR3: CASSEYSQETQYF. The CDR3 region has the DNA TGTGCCAGCAGTGAATATAGCCAAGAGACCCAGTACTTC. The rearrangement uses TRBV2 and TRBJ2-5; D remains unclear. V was pared by 2 bases and J by 1 base, with 5 bases between. The germline gives CDR1 SNHLY, CDR2 FYNNEI. CDR3 length: 13 residues.